These 9 T cell receptor beta chains share one sample of origin, sequenced in a study of CD4+ T cells in melanoma. The method was immunoSEQ multiplex PCR; TCRdb's version includes in-frame clones alone and lacks a portion of them. The repertoire holds tens of thousands of clones, with more than 60% as singletons. The sample comprised tumor tissue. Every receptor here comes from a human donor with melanoma.

This chain uses TRBV7-9 with TRBJ2-3; 10 bases line up with TRBD2. Unmatched junction bases numbered 5, after V lost 2 bases and J lost 0 bases. The CDR3 is 17 amino acids. Germline V CDR1 and CDR2: SEHNR, FQNEAQ (reference sequence). The DNA for the CDR3 is TGTGCCAGCAGCTTACTAGCGGGGGCTTCTAGCACAGATACGCAGTATTTT. Encoded protein: CASSLLAGASSTDTQYF.

The chain recombines TRBV7-9 with TRBJ2-1; 9 positions agree with TRBD1. This CDR3 is built from 15 residues. J lost 8 bases, V lost 4 bases, and 9 bases had no gene match. Germline values: CDR1 SEHNR, CDR2 FQNEAQ (reference sequence). CDR3 DNA: TGTGCCAGCAGCTCCGGGGCACAGGGGGCCGATGAGCAGTTCTTC. Encoded protein: CASSSGAQGADEQFF.

This clone was observed a few times. V is TRBV4-1 and J is TRBJ1-2; no definite D call. Trimming took off 4 bases at V and 1 base at J, with 7 bases between the two ends. Germline V CDR1 and CDR2: MGHRA, YSYEKL. This CDR3 has 13 amino acids. CDR3 residues: CASSPRFNYGYTF. CDR3 sequence (DNA): TGCGCCAGCAGCCCTCGGTTTAACTATGGCTACACCTTC.

This clone came up a few times. The CDR3 spells CASSLAGRGWHEQFF. CDR3 DNA sequence: TGTGCCAGCAGCTTGGCCGGCAGGGGCTGGCATGAGCAGTTCTTC. The V gene is TRBV5-4, the J gene TRBJ2-1; maybe TRBD1 (6 bases). Germline V gives CDR1 SGHNT, CDR2 YYREEE (reference sequence). V lost 0 bases, J lost 8 bases, and 15 bases lay in between. CDR3 length: 15 residues.

This clone was picked up a small number of times. The chain combines TRBV7-9 with TRBJ1-1; D is perhaps TRBD1 (5 bases). This CDR3 comprises 17 residues. The V end lost 3 bases, the J end lost 7 bases, and 24 bases lay between the germline ends. CDR1 SEHNR and CDR2 FQNEAQ come from the germline V gene (reference sequence). In DNA form, the CDR3 reads TGTGCCAGCAGCTTTATTATTGGCCTGACAGCACCCTATGAAGCTTTCTTT. This encodes CASSFIIGLTAPYEAFF.

This clone was seen ten or more times. The chain uses TRBV6-5 and TRBJ1-1; D not resolved. The germline CDR1 and CDR2 sequences are MNHEY and SVGAGI. This CDR3 has 15 residues. V was shortened by 0 bases and J by 2 bases, with 10 bases between the two germline ends. DNA of the CDR3: TGTGCCAGCAGTTACTCGAACTCCGTCAACACTGAAGCTTTCTTT. It codes for CASSYSNSVNTEAFF.

CDR3: CASSILGGTGELFF. Here the CDR3 DNA reads TGTGCCAGTAGTATATTGGGGGGGACGGGGGAGCTGTTTTTT. This chain connects TRBV19 to TRBJ2-2, with 7 bases matching TRBD2. CDR1 and CDR2 (germline): LNHDA, SQIVND (reference sequence). The CDR3 spans 14 residues. Unmatched junction bases numbered 5, after V lost 2 bases and J lost 8 bases.

The gene calls are TRBV19 and TRBJ2-7; D not certain. Germline CDR1 reads LNHDA; CDR2 reads SQIVND (reference sequence). CDR3 length equals 13 residues. The V and J ends lost 2 bases and 3 bases respectively, with 8 bases between them. In DNA form, the CDR3 reads TGTGCCAGTAGTATAAATAGGAACTACGAGCAGTACTTC. This codes for CASSINRNYEQYF. Looking up the rest from reference TRBV19 and TRBJ2-7 gives the full variable domain: DGGITQSPKYLFRKEGQNVTLSCEQNLNHDAMYWYRQDPGQGLRLIYYSQIVNDFQKGDIAEGYSVSREKKESFPLTVTSAQKNPTAFYLCASSINRNYEQYFGPGTRLTVT.

J is TRBJ1-5 and V is TRBV5-8; D may be TRBD1 (5 bases). Germline CDR1 is SGHTS and CDR2 is YDEGEE. This CDR3 has 14 amino acids. The V and J ends lost 4 bases and 5 bases respectively, with 13 bases between them. The CDR3 nucleotides are TGTGCCAGCAGCATAGCCGGGGGAGATCAGCCCCAGCATTTT. Protein product: CASSIAGGDQPQHF.